This T cell receptor (beta chain) was sequenced during a study of T cells and Merkel cell carcinoma outcomes. Findings and limits, study-wide: Merkel cell carcinoma outcomes were reportedly predicted by repertoire and T-cell density.

The data were produced by immunoSEQ multiplex PCR, yet TCRdb's version contains in-frame clones alone and is incomplete. The table includes 12,000 to 15,000 clones, around 90% detected once. Regarding this clone: Its specificity is not known.

The sample was tumor tissue from Merkel cell carcinoma. The source of this sequence is a human donor with Merkel cell carcinoma.

In DNA, the CDR3 is TGTGCCAGCTCACCCTACGAGGCTAACACAGATACGCAGTATTTT. It is translated as CASSPYEANTDTQYF. The chain is built from TRBV18 and TRBJ2-3; D gene unclear. The CDR3 extends over 15 amino acids. Trimming left V 3 bases short and J 2 bases short, with 12 bases between. The germline V gene has CDR1 KGHSH and CDR2 LQKENI.